This record concerns one TCR beta chain sequence. Antigen unknown. These data originate in a study of T cells after yellow fever vaccination. General study results and limits: Although most clonotypes did not, a small share appeared in both CD4 and CD8 compartments. Reappearance after the booster was seen for most primary-vaccination clones, at roughly 96% CD4 and roughly 90% CD8.

Germline values: CDR1 SGHTA, CDR2 FQGNSA. CDR3 length equals 15 residues. The V end was cut by 5 bases, the J end by 5 bases, with 17 bases between. TCRdb processed the 5' RACE reads anew with MiXCR; each CDR3 protein has one entry. The table lists about 260,000 distinct CDR3 sequences, 13% of them singletons. The clonotype was recovered from a man aged 30 to 39 who received the YFV17D yellow fever vaccine. The V call is TRBV7-2, the J call TRBJ2-3; the D gene is possibly TRBD1 (6 bases). This material consisted of CD4+ T cells sorted from PBMCs, taken 45 days after the yellow fever booster vaccination. The CDR3 sequence is CASSVQGAGGDTQYF. The CDR3 nucleotides read TGTGCCAGCAGCGTACAGGGTGCTGGGGGAGATACGCAGTATTTT.